The present T cell receptor beta chain was sequenced within a study of T cells expressing NK-cell markers (dated by TCRdb to about 2020). In the study overall: TCR beta-chain repertoires were profiled in sorted CD3+CD56+NKG2C+, CD3+CD56+NKG2C- and CD3+CD56-NKG2C+ T-cell subsets from eight donors. Among the eight sequenced donors, seven were HCMV-seropositive and one was HCMV-seronegative. All eight donors whose samples were sequenced were randomly selected healthy volunteers, three of them men and five women. Illumina HiSeq 2000/2500, MiSeq or NextSeq was used to sequence libraries as 2 x 150 bp reads.

According to the germline V gene (reference sequence), CDR1 reads DFQATT and CDR2 reads SNEGSKA. The CDR3, cysteine through phenylalanine, is 13 amino acids long. No DNA has been recorded. TCRdb names Illumina HiSeq 2000 as the instrument used. TCR beta cDNA libraries were made by 5'RACE template switching that added a universal primer site and unique molecular identifiers. Priming for cDNA synthesis came from the TCR beta constant segment, and two successive PCR amplification steps followed. The study's processing was this. MIGEC handled demultiplexing of the reads and grouping by UMI, while MiTCR was used to assemble and quantify clonotypes. To exclude erroneous sequences, only TCR cDNA sequences supported by at least two reads were retained. The tcR package was used for downstream repertoire analysis, with clonotypes matched between fractions based on CDR3 nucleotide sequence plus V segment. VDJmatch was used to annotate antigen specificity against VDJdb, with one amino acid substitution in CDR3 permitted. TCRdb reprocessed the reads, reporting each CDR3 protein sequence once and no DNA. None of the V and J calls come from the authors' own analysis; TCRdb made them. The sample's clone listing holds about 380,000 distinct CDR3 sequences. In total, the top ten clones hold roughly 5.5% of the sample.

HCMV-specific IgG was detected in serum with a commercial ELISA kit to determine HCMV serostatus. Peripheral blood mononuclear cells were isolated from blood by Ficoll density gradient centrifugation. A remark on this clonotype: Which antigen it targets is not known.

Overall study outcomes, separate from this receptor: Those dominant clonotypes were again the most abundant among CD3+CD56-NKG2C+ cells in a handful of donors, at roughly 28.3-60.1%. Whether the expanded NKG2C-expressing T cell clones were specific for HCMV antigens remained unclear. In a handful of donors, the dominant CD3+CD56+NKG2C+ clonotypes were found to rank among the top 10 CD8+ clonotypes and to make up about 1.0-7.5% of CD8+ T cells.

Material: blood T cells: a sorted CD56 or NKG2C T cell subset, CD4+ or CD8+ T cells, or bulk PBMC T cells (not recorded which). The TCR was taken from a man between 18 and 69 years old in good health. The receptor chain draws on TRBV20-1 and TRBJ2-7; TCRdb gives TRBD2 as the D gene, but with no DNA this cannot be confirmed. The CDR3 protein sequence reads: CSAKTSGLGGQYF.